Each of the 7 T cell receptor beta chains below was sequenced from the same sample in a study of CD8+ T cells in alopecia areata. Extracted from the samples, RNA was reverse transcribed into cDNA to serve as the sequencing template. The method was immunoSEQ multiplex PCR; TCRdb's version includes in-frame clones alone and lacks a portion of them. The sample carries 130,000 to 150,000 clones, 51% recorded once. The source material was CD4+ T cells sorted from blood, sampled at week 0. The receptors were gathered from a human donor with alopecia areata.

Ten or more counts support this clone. The CDR3 coding sequence is TGTGCCAGCAGCCGTGAGGGGGGGGTCCACAATGAGCAGTTCTTC. Its translation is CASSREGGVHNEQFF. The chain is built from TRBV5-8 and TRBJ2-1, with TRBD2 as a possible D gene (7 bases). Per the germline V gene, CDR1 is SGHTS and CDR2 is YDEGEE. This CDR3 region has 15 residues. Deletions cut 4 bases from V and 5 bases from J, with 16 bases between.

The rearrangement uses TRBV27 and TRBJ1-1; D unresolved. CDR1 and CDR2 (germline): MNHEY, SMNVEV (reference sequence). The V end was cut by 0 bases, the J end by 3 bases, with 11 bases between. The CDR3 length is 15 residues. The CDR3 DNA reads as TGTGCCAGCAGTTTATCAGGACGAAGGGACACTGAAGCTTTCTTT. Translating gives CASSLSGRRDTEAFF.

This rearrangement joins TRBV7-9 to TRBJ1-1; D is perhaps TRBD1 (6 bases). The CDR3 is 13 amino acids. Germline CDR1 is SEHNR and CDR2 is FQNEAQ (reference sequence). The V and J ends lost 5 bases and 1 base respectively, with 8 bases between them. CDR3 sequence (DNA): TGTGCCAGCAGCAGACAGGAGAACACTGAAGCTTTCTTT. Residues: CASSRQENTEAFF.

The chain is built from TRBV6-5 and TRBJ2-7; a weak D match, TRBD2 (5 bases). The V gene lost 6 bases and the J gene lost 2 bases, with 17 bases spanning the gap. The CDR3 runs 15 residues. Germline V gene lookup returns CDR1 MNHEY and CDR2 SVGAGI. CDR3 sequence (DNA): TGTGCCAGCAGCAGGAGCGGCCAATTGCCCTACGAGCAGTACTTC. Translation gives CASSRSGQLPYEQYF.

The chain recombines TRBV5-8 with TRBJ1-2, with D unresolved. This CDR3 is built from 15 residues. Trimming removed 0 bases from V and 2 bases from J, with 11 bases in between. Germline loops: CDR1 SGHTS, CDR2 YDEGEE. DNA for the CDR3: TGTGCCAGCAGCTTGGAATACAGTACCAACTATGGCTACACCTTC. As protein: CASSLEYSTNYGYTF.

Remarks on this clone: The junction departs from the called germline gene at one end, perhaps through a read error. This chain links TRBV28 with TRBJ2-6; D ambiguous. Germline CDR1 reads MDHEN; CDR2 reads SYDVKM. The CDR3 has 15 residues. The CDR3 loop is CASSFHDSGANVLTF. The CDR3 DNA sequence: TGTGCGAGCAGTTTTCACGACTCTGGGGCCAACGTCCTGACTTTC.

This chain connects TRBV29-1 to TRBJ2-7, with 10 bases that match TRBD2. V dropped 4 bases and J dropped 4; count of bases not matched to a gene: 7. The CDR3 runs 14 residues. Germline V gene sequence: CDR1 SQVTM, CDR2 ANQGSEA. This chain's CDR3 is CSVALGLAEYEQYF. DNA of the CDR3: TGCAGCGTTGCTCTCGGACTAGCGGAGTACGAGCAGTACTTC.